What follows are 22 T cell receptor beta chains derived from one specimen sequenced in a study of blood T cell repertoires in COVID-19. Clones were sequenced by immunoSEQ multiplex PCR, and TCRdb holds only the in-frame ones, with some missing. Here the sample spans hundreds of thousands of clones, about 90% being singletons. Sequenced input: peripheral blood. The receptors were sampled from a woman between 25 and 40 years old who had recovered from COVID-19.

This sequence joins TRBV6-2 or TRBV6-3 and TRBJ2-7, with D possibly matching TRBD1 (6 bases). Trimming cost V 0 bases and J 3 bases, with 18 bases left between them. Germline loops: CDR1 MNHEY, CDR2 SVGEGT. This CDR3 has 17 amino acids. The CDR3 spells CASSYSPTQGGLYEQYF. The CDR3 nucleotides are TGTGCCAGCAGTTACTCACCGACCCAAGGGGGTCTCTACGAGCAGTACTTC.

The chain couples TRBV5-5 to TRBJ1-1; a weak D match, TRBD1 (5 bases). The CDR3 is 16 residues long. Trimming cost V 5 bases and J 0 bases, with 17 bases left between them. In germline, CDR1 is SGHKS, CDR2 YYEKEE (reference sequence). The CDR3, as DNA: TGTGCCAGCAGTCGTTTTGACAGCCGCATGAACACTGAAGCTTTCTTT. As protein: CASSRFDSRMNTEAFF.

The rearrangement joins TRBV29-1 to TRBJ2-3; D is unclear. There are 10 residues in the CDR3. Trimming took off 5 bases at V and 5 bases at J, with 5 bases between the two ends. CDR1 and CDR2 (germline): SQVTM, ANQGSEA. In DNA form, the CDR3 reads TGCAGCGTTCGTTTAGATACGCAGTATTTT. Translating gives CSVRLDTQYF.

The chain has TRBV6-4 and TRBJ2-1, with 9 bases identical to TRBD2. The CDR3 covers 14 residues. Germline V gene data show CDR1 as MRHNA and CDR2 as SNTAGT. Losses at the gene ends were 5 bases for V and 5 bases for J; bases not matched to a gene: 4. The CDR3 DNA follows: TGTGCCAGCAGTATCCTAGCGGGGCACAATGAGCAGTTCTTC. Translating gives CASSILAGHNEQFF.

This chain uses TRBV19 with TRBJ2-3; D is uncertain. The germline V gene has CDR1 LNHDA and CDR2 SQIVND (reference sequence). This CDR3 is 15 amino acids long. V lost 1 base to trimming and J lost 0 bases, with 8 bases between them. The chain's CDR3 is CASSIGYLSTDTQYF. In nucleotides, the CDR3 is TGTGCCAGTAGTATAGGTTATCTAAGCACAGATACGCAGTATTTT.

V gene TRBV27 combines with J gene TRBJ2-5, with D unresolved. The germline V and J ends were trimmed by 2 bases and 6 bases, with 10 bases remaining between them. The CDR3 sequence is 13 residues long. CDR1 is MNHEY and CDR2 is SMNVEV in the germline V gene (reference sequence). In DNA, the CDR3 is TGTGCCAGCAGTTTAATAAACGGTCAGACCCAGTACTTC. Its translation is CASSLINGQTQYF.

The chain has TRBV27 and TRBJ2-1; TRBD1 is a possible D gene (6 bases). CDR1 and CDR2 from the germline V gene are MNHEY and SMNVEV (reference sequence). The V and J ends lost 6 bases and 4 bases respectively, with 13 bases between them. This CDR3 is built from 14 residues. The chain's CDR3 is CASSERTVYNEQFF. The DNA for the CDR3 is TGTGCCAGCAGCGAGAGGACAGTTTACAATGAGCAGTTCTTC.

This clone was seen a handful of times. The chain uses TRBV27 and TRBJ2-2; tentatively, D is TRBD2 (5 bases). The CDR3 is made up of 15 amino acids. CDR1 is MNHEY and CDR2 is SMNVEV in the germline V gene (reference sequence). V lost 4 bases and J lost 9, with 18 bases in between. The DNA for the CDR3 is TGTGCCAGCAGTTCACTAACCCCTCGGGGAAGGGAGCTGTTTTTT. Amino acid sequence: CASSSLTPRGRELFF.

The V and J genes are TRBV21-1 and TRBJ1-1. TRBV21-1 constitutes a pseudogene. This CDR3 is built from 17 residues. The CDR3, as DNA: TGTGCCAGCAGCAAACCAAGTGATCGGAGGTGGGACACTGAAGCTTTCTTT. Encoded protein: CASSKPSDRRWDTEAFF.

This chain uses TRBV10-3 with TRBJ1-5; TRBD1 might be the D (5 bases). In germline, CDR1 is ENHRY, CDR2 SYGVKD. Trimming removed 0 bases at V and 4 bases at J, with 10 bases between. This CDR3 has 15 residues. In nucleotides, the CDR3 is TGTGCCATCAGTGAGTCGGGGCAGACGAATCAGCCCCAGCATTTT. As protein: CAISESGQTNQPQHF.

V is TRBV5-4 and J is TRBJ2-1; tentative D call: TRBD1 (6 bases). Germline values: CDR1 SGHNT, CDR2 YYREEE (reference sequence). The CDR3 runs to 15 residues. V lost 2 bases and J lost 7, with 16 bases in between. In DNA, the CDR3 is TGTGCCAGCAGCTTAGGTACAGGGAATGTTAATGAGCAGTTCTTC. Protein sequence: CASSLGTGNVNEQFF.

The J gene is TRBJ1-4, the V gene TRBV5-1, with a tentative D call TRBD1 (6 bases). Per the germline V gene, CDR1 is SGHRS and CDR2 is YFSETQ. This CDR3 has 15 amino acids. V was trimmed by 2 bases and J by 1 base, leaving 9 bases between them. The CDR3 spells CASSFQGGTNEKLFF. CDR3 DNA sequence: TGCGCCAGCAGCTTTCAAGGGGGAACTAATGAAAAACTGTTTTTT.

The chain employs TRBV14 and TRBJ2-2; 7 nucleotides line up with TRBD1. This CDR3 has 17 amino acids. Germline CDR1 is SGHDN and CDR2 is FVKESK. Losses at the gene ends were 1 base for V and 5 bases for J; bases not matched to a gene: 10. DNA for the CDR3: TGTGCCAGCAGCCAAGTGCCCGGGACAGTTGCAACCGGGGAGCTGTTTTTT. Amino acid sequence: CASSQVPGTVATGELFF.

The V gene is TRBV7-9, the J gene TRBJ2-7; no definite D call. Trimming left V 5 bases short and J 2 bases short, with 13 bases between. The CDR3 is 14 residues long. Germline CDR1 reads SEHNR; CDR2 reads FQNEAQ (reference sequence). The CDR3 sequence is CASSPHAEAYEQYF. In DNA, the CDR3 is TGTGCCAGCAGCCCTCACGCAGAGGCCTACGAGCAGTACTTC.

In regard to this clone: Other DNA sequences in this specimen translate into the identical CDR3. The rearrangement joins TRBV3-1 (or the pseudogene TRBV3-2) to TRBJ1-2; the D gene is possibly TRBD1 (5 bases). The germline CDR1 and CDR2 sequences are LGHDT and YNNKEL (reference sequence). V lost 4 bases and J lost 2, with 11 bases in between. The CDR3 is made up of 14 amino acids. The CDR3 bases are TGTGCCAGCAGCCCCCAGGGAGGGAACTATGGCTACACCTTC. Translation gives CASSPQGGNYGYTF.

The sample holds one count of this clone. The gene calls are TRBV15 and TRBJ2-3, with D perhaps matching TRBD2 (5 bases). Germline CDR1 LNHNV, CDR2 YYDKDF (reference sequence). This CDR3 is built from 14 residues. The V end lost 8 bases, the J end lost 2 bases, and 14 bases lay between the germline ends. CDR3: CATALRGNTDTQYF. In DNA form, the CDR3 reads TGTGCCACCGCTTTAAGAGGGAACACAGATACGCAGTATTTT.

The V gene is TRBV29-1, the J gene TRBJ1-1; the match to TRBD1 covers 8 bases. This CDR3 comprises 12 residues. CDR1 and CDR2 from the germline V gene are SQVTM and ANQGSEA. Losses at the gene ends were 3 bases for V and 10 bases for J; bases not matched to a gene: 7. CDR3 in amino acids: CSVEAGGSGAFF. CDR3 DNA: TGCAGCGTTGAGGCAGGGGGCAGCGGAGCTTTCTTT.

Written as DNA, the CDR3 is TGTGCCAGCGGCCAACCTCTAGGCAATGAGCAGTTCTTC. Translation gives CASGQPLGNEQFF. The V and J genes are TRBV6-5 and TRBJ2-1, with D hard to call. With 8 bases removed from V and 6 bases from J, the gap between germline ends came to 14 bases. The CDR3 length is 13 residues. Germline lookup yields CDR1 MNHEY and CDR2 SVGAGI.

The rearrangement joins TRBV11-3 to TRBJ2-1; a weak D match, TRBD2 (6 bases). The CDR3 runs 15 residues. With 8 bases removed from V and 3 bases from J, the gap between germline ends came to 17 bases. CDR1 and CDR2 (germline): SGHNT, YENEEA. The CDR3 coding sequence is TGTGCCAGCGCCCCCCGTCAGGGACTCTACAATGAGCAGTTCTTC. Protein product: CASAPRQGLYNEQFF.

V and J are TRBV4-1 and TRBJ2-3; TRBD1 is a possible D gene (6 bases). Trimming removed 4 bases from V and 1 base from J, with 9 bases in between. The CDR3 contains 14 residues. Germline CDR1 reads MGHRA; CDR2 reads YSYEKL. In DNA form, the CDR3 reads TGCGCCAGCAGCCTCCCAGGGGGCACAGATACGCAGTATTTT. It yields the protein CASSLPGGTDTQYF.

The chain is built from TRBV19 and TRBJ1-5; maybe TRBD1 (6 bases). V was pared by 7 bases and J by 3 bases, with 19 bases between. Germline-derived CDR1 and CDR2 are LNHDA and SQIVND (reference sequence). The CDR3 runs 16 residues. The CDR3 bases are TGTGCCAGTACTACGGACAGTTCGGTTTTCAATCAGCCCCAGCATTTT. Its translation: CASTTDSSVFNQPQHF.

The V gene is TRBV5-1, the J gene TRBJ1-1; a possible D gene is TRBD1 (6 bases). V shed 3 bases and J shed 4 bases, with 13 bases lying between them. Germline V gene lookup returns CDR1 SGHRS and CDR2 YFSETQ. This CDR3 spans 14 amino acids. CDR3 nucleotides: TGCGCCAGCAGCTCGGACAGAACCACCACTGAAGCTTTCTTT. Amino acids: CASSSDRTTTEAFF.